This T cell receptor beta chain was identified during a study of shared clonotypes between healthy human individuals. Study-level findings and limits: About 5% was the fraction of naive CD4 clonotypes found shared across a few donors. Lower generation probabilities were found for non-shared clonotypes than for those shared by all four donors.

Naive CD8 isolation took CD45RO-negative cells positively selected for CCR7 and excluded terminally differentiated effector memory CD45RA+ cells. For this clone: The antigen is undetermined.

Assay: immunoSEQ multiplex PCR; the TCRdb copy retains only in-frame clones and omits some. Of hundreds of thousands of clones listed, around 93% were seen once; the top ten hold around 24%. The CDR3 is made up of 16 amino acids. V shed 6 bases, J shed 2 bases, and the junction held 6 bases outside the gene matches. Germline values: CDR1 SEHNR, CDR2 FQNEAQ (reference sequence). This rearrangement joins TRBV7-9 to TRBJ2-4; 11 positions match TRBD1. Sequenced input: naive CD8+ T cells sorted from blood. The sequence was collected from a man between 25 and 39 years old in good health. This chain's CDR3 is CASSWTGGIPKNIQYF. Here the CDR3 DNA reads TGTGCCAGCAGTTGGACAGGGGGCATCCCCAAAAACATTCAGTACTTC. The variable domain in full, completed from reference TRBV7-9 and TRBJ2-4, reads DTGVSQNPRHKITKRGQNVTFRCDPISEHNRLYWYRQTLGQGPEFLTYFQNEAQLEKSRLLSDRFSAERPKGSFSTLEIQRTEQGDSAMYLCASSWTGGIPKNIQYFGAGTRLSVL.